This TCR beta chain originates from a study of shared clonotypes between healthy human individuals. Genomic DNA per cell subset filled all wells of several immunoSEQ plates. The repertoire was sequenced with immunoSEQ multiplex PCR; TCRdb's copy has only in-frame clones and lacks some. The table includes some 530,000 clones, about 72% detected once. Donors had no recently reported acute infections or vaccinations and were HIV-negative. Within Nashville, Tennessee resided all donors, each a Caucasian adult. Some 92 million PBMCs per unsorted sample were used for genomic DNA. J was trimmed by 5 bases and V by 4 bases; bases with no gene match: 9. Germline assignment: CDR1 SGHVS and CDR2 FNYEAQ. CDR3 length: 18 residues.

The V call is TRBV7-6, the J call TRBJ2-3; 16 nucleotides line up with TRBD2. Sequenced sample: PBMCs. The sequence came from a woman in her thirties or forties in good health. Some clones in this sample may be carry-over from other donors' samples. The DNA for the CDR3 is TGTGCCAGCAGCTCGCCGGGACTAGCGGGAGGGCGGGAAGATACGCAGTATTTT. Its translation: CASSSPGLAGGREDTQYF.